Listed here are 14 T cell receptor beta chains from one sample, sequenced in a study of blood T cell repertoires in COVID-19. Sequencing used immunoSEQ multiplex PCR; TCRdb keeps in-frame clones, though not all of them. This sample carries some 300,000 clones, 75% to 90% of them seen once, and the ten largest clones take 9.5%. The specimen sequenced was PBMCs or T cells enriched from blood (not recorded which). The source of these receptors is a middle-aged woman who had recovered from COVID-19.

The chain carries TRBV21-1 and TRBJ2-1; no DNA check was done on the table's D call, TRBD2. TRBV21-1 is described as a pseudogene. The CDR3 is 19 residues long. In DNA, the CDR3 is TGTGCCAGCAGCAAAGCTACGGACCGCCTCATCGGGGGGCACAATGAGCAGTTCTTC. Its protein is CASSKATDRLIGGHNEQFF.

J is TRBJ2-1 and V is TRBV30; D might be TRBD2 (5 bases). CDR1 is GTSNPN, CDR2 SVGIG, per germline (reference sequence). V was clipped by 2 bases and J by 4 bases, with 12 bases between them. CDR3 length: 14 amino acids. CDR3 protein: CAWSLALGYNEQFF. The CDR3 DNA is TGTGCCTGGAGTCTAGCACTGGGATACAATGAGCAGTTCTTC.

This clone was observed a single time. This chain uses TRBV7-9 with TRBJ1-5, with 9 nucleotides matching TRBD1. This CDR3 is 15 amino acids long. CDR1 is SEHNR, CDR2 FQNEAQ, per germline (reference sequence). V was pared by 3 bases and J by 3 bases, with 3 bases of the junction left unmatched. CDR3 sequence reads: CASSLGQGLNQPQHF. The CDR3 DNA reads as TGTGCCAGCAGCTTGGGACAGGGCCTCAATCAGCCCCAGCATTTT.

This clone was detected only once. The V call is TRBV29-1, the J call TRBJ1-2, with TRBD1 identical over 7 bases. Germline assignment: CDR1 SQVTM and CDR2 ANQGSEA. This CDR3 contains 15 residues. The ends lost 2 bases at V and 2 bases at J; junction bases unmatched: 8. CDR3 nucleotide sequence: TGCAGCGTTGAAAAAGGACAGGCGCCAAACTATGGCTACACCTTC. This encodes CSVEKGQAPNYGYTF.

This clone was seen once. The chain has TRBV27 and TRBJ1-6, with 7 bases identical to TRBD1. Trimming took 3 bases from V and 7 from J; bases not matched to a gene: 6. Germline lookup yields CDR1 MNHEY and CDR2 SMNVEV (reference sequence). CDR3 length equals 15 residues. Here the CDR3 reads CASSFTDRRNSPLHF. The CDR3 region has the DNA TGTGCCAGCAGTTTCACGGACAGGAGGAATTCACCCCTCCACTTT.

The chain links TRBV11-2 to TRBJ1-5; 7 bases align to TRBD1. The ends lost 1 base at V and 7 bases at J; junction bases unmatched: 1. This CDR3 spans 13 amino acids. Germline CDR1 and CDR2: SGHAT and FQNNGV. CDR3 residues: CASSLGDSQPQHF. DNA for the CDR3: TGTGCCAGCAGCTTAGGGGACAGCCAGCCCCAGCATTTT.

The chain is built from TRBV21-1 and TRBJ1-1; the table's D call, TRBD1, was not checked against the DNA. TRBV21-1 is a recognized pseudogene. The CDR3 runs 15 residues. The CDR3: CASSVSGTGGCEAFF. The CDR3 bases are TGTGCCAGCAGCGTATCCGGGACAGGGGGCTGTGAAGCTTTCTTT.

V usage is TRBV6-5 and J usage is TRBJ1-4, with D uncertain. V was trimmed by 2 bases and J by 10 bases, leaving 14 bases between them. CDR1 MNHEY and CDR2 SVGAGI come from the germline V gene. The CDR3 consists of 14 residues. CDR3 sequence (DNA): TGTGCCAGCAGTTACGCGTCAGAGTCGGGAAAACTGTTTTTT. It codes for CASSYASESGKLFF.

The CDR3 region is CASSLGQGPYTEAFF. The CDR3 nucleotides read TGCGCCAGCAGCTTGGGACAGGGGCCCTACACTGAAGCTTTCTTT. This chain connects TRBV5-1 to TRBJ1-1; 8 nucleotides match TRBD1. The CDR3 spans 15 residues. From germline, CDR1 is SGHRS and CDR2 YFSETQ. Trimming removed 0 bases from V and 3 bases from J; junction bases left unmatched: 4.

The chain combines TRBV15 with TRBJ2-7; 12 nucleotides agree with TRBD2. Germline V gene lookup returns CDR1 LNHNV and CDR2 YYDKDF (reference sequence). The CDR3 consists of 14 residues. J gave up 6 bases and V 0 bases, and 0 bases lay outside the gene matches. This chain's CDR3 is CATSREGLAGEQYF. The CDR3 region has the DNA TGTGCCACCAGCAGAGAGGGACTAGCGGGCGAGCAGTACTTC.

The chain has TRBV7-2 and TRBJ2-5, with 11 nucleotides matching TRBD2. Germline V gives CDR1 SGHTA, CDR2 FQGNSA. J was trimmed by 4 bases and V by 3 bases; bases with no gene match: 10. This CDR3 comprises 17 residues. The CDR3 nucleotides are TGTGCCAGCAGCTTCGGGACTAGCGGCCCTTTTGGAGAGACCCAGTACTTC. This gives the protein CASSFGTSGPFGETQYF. The full variable domain, its missing parts supplied by reference TRBV7-2 and TRBJ2-5, is GAGVSQSPSNKVTEKGKDVELRCDPISGHTALYWYRQSLGQGLEFLIYFQGNSAPDKSGLPSDRFSAERTGGSVSTLTIQRTQQEDSAVYLCASSFGTSGPFGETQYFGPGTRLLVL.

The chain links TRBV6-5 to TRBJ1-5; the D is unclear. Trimming left V 3 bases short and J 6 bases short, with 15 bases between. The CDR3 covers 15 residues. Germline V gene lookup returns CDR1 MNHEY and CDR2 SVGAGI. CDR3 region: CASSYPGPRGQPQHF. The CDR3 DNA reads as TGTGCCAGCAGTTATCCCGGGCCGCGGGGTCAGCCCCAGCATTTT.

This clone was seen a single time. The rearrangement joins TRBV20-1 to TRBJ1-4; TRBD1 is a possible D gene (6 bases). In germline, CDR1 is DFQATT, CDR2 SNEGSKA (reference sequence). Deletions cut 5 bases from V and 8 bases from J, with 9 bases between. The CDR3 contains 11 residues. The CDR3 DNA reads TGCAGTGCTCTGGGGGCCGAAAAACTGTTTTTT. It specifies CSALGAEKLFF.

The J gene is TRBJ1-2, the V gene TRBV7-2; TRBD1 aligns across 10 bases. CDR3 length: 15 amino acids. V was pared by 3 bases and J by 3 bases, with 4 bases of the junction left unmatched. Germline CDR1 reads SGHTA; CDR2 reads FQGNSA. DNA for the CDR3: TGTGCCAGCAGCTTTGGGACAGGGGCGCACTATGGCTACACCTTC. Protein sequence: CASSFGTGAHYGYTF.